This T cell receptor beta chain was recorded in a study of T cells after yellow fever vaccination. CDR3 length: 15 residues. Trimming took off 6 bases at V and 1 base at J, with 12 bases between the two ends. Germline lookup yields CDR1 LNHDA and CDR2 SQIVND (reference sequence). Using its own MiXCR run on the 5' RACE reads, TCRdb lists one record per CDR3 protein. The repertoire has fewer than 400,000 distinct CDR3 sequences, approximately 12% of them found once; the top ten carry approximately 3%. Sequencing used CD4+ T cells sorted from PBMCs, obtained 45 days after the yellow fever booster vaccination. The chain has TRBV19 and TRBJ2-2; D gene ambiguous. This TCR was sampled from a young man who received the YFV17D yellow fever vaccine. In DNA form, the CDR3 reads TGTGCCAGTAGAGGCCAGGTTTTGAACACCGGGGAGCTGTTTTTT. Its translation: CASRGQVLNTGELFF.